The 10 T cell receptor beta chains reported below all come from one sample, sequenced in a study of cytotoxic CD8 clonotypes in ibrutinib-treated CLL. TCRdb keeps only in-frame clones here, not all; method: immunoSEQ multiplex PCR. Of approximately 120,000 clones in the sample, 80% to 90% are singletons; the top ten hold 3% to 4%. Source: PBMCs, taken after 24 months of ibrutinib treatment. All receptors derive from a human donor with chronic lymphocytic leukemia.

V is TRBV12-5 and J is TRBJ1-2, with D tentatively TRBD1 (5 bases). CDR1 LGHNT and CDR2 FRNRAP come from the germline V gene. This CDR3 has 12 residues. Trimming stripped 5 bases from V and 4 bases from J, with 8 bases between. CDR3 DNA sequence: TGTGCTAGTGGTCTCGACAGCTATGGCTACACCTTC. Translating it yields CASGLDSYGYTF.

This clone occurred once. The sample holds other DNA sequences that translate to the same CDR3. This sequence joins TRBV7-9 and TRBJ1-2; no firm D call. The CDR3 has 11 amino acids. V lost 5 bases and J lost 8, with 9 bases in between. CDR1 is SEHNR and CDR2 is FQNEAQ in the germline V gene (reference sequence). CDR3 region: CASSLTRGYTF. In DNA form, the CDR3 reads TGTGCCAGCAGCCTGACACGCGGCTACACCTTC.

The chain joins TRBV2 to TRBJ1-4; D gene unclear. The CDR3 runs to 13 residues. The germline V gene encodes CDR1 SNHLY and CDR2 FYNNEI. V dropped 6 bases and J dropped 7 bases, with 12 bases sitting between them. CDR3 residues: CASRLGRSEKLFF. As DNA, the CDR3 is TGTGCCAGCAGGCTCGGGAGGAGTGAAAAACTGTTTTTT.

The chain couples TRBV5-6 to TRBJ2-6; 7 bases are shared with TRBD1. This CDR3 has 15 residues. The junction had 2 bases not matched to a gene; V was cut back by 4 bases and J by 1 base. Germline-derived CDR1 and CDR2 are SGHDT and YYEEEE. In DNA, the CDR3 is TGTGCCAGCAGCCTGACAGGGTCTGGGGCCAACGTCCTGACTTTC. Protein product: CASSLTGSGANVLTF.

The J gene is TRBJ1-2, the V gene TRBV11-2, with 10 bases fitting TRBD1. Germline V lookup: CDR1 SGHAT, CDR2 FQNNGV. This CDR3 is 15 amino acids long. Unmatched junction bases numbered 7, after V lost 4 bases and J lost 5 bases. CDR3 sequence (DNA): TGTGCCAGCAGCTCGGGACAGGGGACGTGGTATGGCTACACCTTC. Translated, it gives CASSSGQGTWYGYTF. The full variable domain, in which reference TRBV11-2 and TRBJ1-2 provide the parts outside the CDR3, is EAGVAQSPRYKIIEKRQSVAFWCNPISGHATLYWYQQILGQGPKLLIQFQNNGVVDDSQLPKDRFSAERLKGVDSTLKIQPAKLEDSAVYLCASSSGQGTWYGYTFGSGTRLTVV.

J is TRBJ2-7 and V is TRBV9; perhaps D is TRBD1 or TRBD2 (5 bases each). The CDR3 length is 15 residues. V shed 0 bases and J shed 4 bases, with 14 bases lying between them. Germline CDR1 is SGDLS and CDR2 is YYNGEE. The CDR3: CASSVAPGRGYEQYF. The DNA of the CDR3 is TGTGCCAGCAGCGTAGCCCCAGGGCGCGGGTACGAGCAGTACTTC. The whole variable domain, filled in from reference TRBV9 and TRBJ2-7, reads DSGVTQTPKHLITATGQRVTLRCSPRSGDLSVYWYQQSLDQGLQFLIQYYNGEERAKGNILERFSAQQFPDLHSELNLSSLELGDSALYFCASSVAPGRGYEQYFGPGTRLTVT.

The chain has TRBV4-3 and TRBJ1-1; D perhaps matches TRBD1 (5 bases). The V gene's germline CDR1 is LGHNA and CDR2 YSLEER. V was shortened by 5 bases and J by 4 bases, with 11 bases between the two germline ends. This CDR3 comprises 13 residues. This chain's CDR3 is CASSFRGATEAFF. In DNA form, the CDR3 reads TGCGCCAGCAGCTTCCGCGGGGCCACTGAAGCTTTCTTT.

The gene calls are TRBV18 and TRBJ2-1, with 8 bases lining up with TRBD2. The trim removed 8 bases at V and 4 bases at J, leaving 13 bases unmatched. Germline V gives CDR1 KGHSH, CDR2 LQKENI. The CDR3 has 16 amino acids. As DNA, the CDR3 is TGTGCCAGCCACCCTCGCGCGGGGGGCTTATACAATGAGCAGTTCTTC. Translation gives CASHPRAGGLYNEQFF. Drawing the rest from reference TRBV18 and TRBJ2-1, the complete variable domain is NAGVMQNPRHLVRRRGQEARLRCSPMKGHSHVYWYRQLPEEGLKFMVYLQKENIIDESGMPKERFSAEFPKEGPSILRIQQVVRGDSAAYFCASHPRAGGLYNEQFFGPGTRLTVL.

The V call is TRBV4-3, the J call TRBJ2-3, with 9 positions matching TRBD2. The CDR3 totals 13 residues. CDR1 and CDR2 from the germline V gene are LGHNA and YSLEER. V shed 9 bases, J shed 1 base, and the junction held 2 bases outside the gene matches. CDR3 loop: CASASGGTDTQYF. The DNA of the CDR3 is TGCGCCAGTGCTAGCGGGGGCACAGATACGCAGTATTTT.

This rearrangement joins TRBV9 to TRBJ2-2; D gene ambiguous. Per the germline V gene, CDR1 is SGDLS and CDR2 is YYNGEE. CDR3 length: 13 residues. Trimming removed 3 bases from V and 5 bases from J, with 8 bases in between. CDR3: CASSDLGTGELFF. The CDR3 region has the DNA TGTGCCAGCAGCGATCTAGGGACCGGGGAGCTGTTTTTT.